Shown below are 10 T cell receptor beta chains from a single sample sequenced in a study of shared clonotypes between healthy human individuals. Clones were sequenced by immunoSEQ multiplex PCR, and TCRdb holds only the in-frame ones, with some missing. The data hold roughly 1,100,000 clones, with about 77% observed a single time. The specimen was memory CD4+ T cells sorted from blood. Noted subset: CD45RA-negative fraction. These receptors were taken from a man aged 18 to 30 in good health.

The V gene is TRBV6-5, the J gene TRBJ1-2; D is possibly TRBD1 (5 bases). Trimming took off 5 bases at V and 9 bases at J, with 13 bases between the two ends. The V gene's germline CDR1 is MNHEY and CDR2 SVGAGI. The CDR3 has 12 residues. CDR3 sequence: CASSRQGRSYTF. In nucleotides, the CDR3 is TGTGCCAGCAGTCGTCAGGGTAGAAGCTACACCTTC.

The chain links TRBV10-1 to TRBJ2-1; 10 bases line up with TRBD1. The germline V gene has CDR1 WNHNN and CDR2 SYGVQD (reference sequence). The CDR3 has 16 amino acids. After removal of 0 bases from V and 2 bases from J, the junction contained 1 base not matched to a gene. The CDR3 DNA follows: TGCGCCAGCAGTGAGTCGGACAGGGGGACCTACAATGAGCAGTTCTTC. This codes for CASSESDRGTYNEQFF.

The rearrangement uses TRBV28 and TRBJ1-2; TRBD1 matches at 9 bases. This CDR3 spans 17 amino acids. The J segment lost 1 base and the V segment lost 6 bases, leaving 12 bases of the junction unmatched. The germline V gene has CDR1 MDHEN and CDR2 SYDVKM. The CDR3 nucleotides read TGTGCCAGCAGCTCGGGACAGGGTGCCTCCGTTAACTATGGCTACACCTTC. Its protein is CASSSGQGASVNYGYTF.

This chain connects TRBV30 to TRBJ2-7, with D unresolved. V shed 1 base and J shed 4 bases, with 8 bases lying between them. The CDR3 totals 12 residues. Germline assignment: CDR1 GTSNPN and CDR2 SVGIG (reference sequence). The CDR3 loop is CAWSALSYEQYF. CDR3 nucleotides: TGTGCCTGGAGTGCCCTTAGTTACGAGCAGTACTTC. Full variable domain (outside the CDR3, taken from reference TRBV30 and TRBJ2-7): SQTIHQWPATLVQPVGSPLSLECTVEGTSNPNLYWYRQAAGRGLQLLFYSVGIGQISSEVPQNLSASRPQDRQFILSSKKLLLSDSGFYLCAWSALSYEQYFGPGTRLTVT.

The rearrangement links TRBV29-1 to TRBJ1-3; D not resolved. The CDR3 has 12 residues. V lost 5 bases and J 0 bases, leaving 5 bases between the germline ends. Germline values: CDR1 SQVTM, CDR2 ANQGSEA. CDR3 region: CSVLFSGNTIYF. CDR3 nucleotide sequence: TGCAGCGTTCTGTTCTCTGGAAACACCATATATTTT. Full variable domain (outside the CDR3, taken from reference TRBV29-1 and TRBJ1-3): SAVISQKPSRDICQRGTSLTIQCQVDSQVTMMFWYRQQPGQSLTLIATANQGSEATYESGFVIDKFPISRPNLTFSTLTVSNMSPEDSSIYLCSVLFSGNTIYFGEGSWLTVV.

The rearrangement links TRBV10-3 to TRBJ2-2, with no clear D. The V and J ends lost 7 bases and 2 bases respectively, with 11 bases between them. The CDR3 is 14 residues long. Germline assignment: CDR1 ENHRY and CDR2 SYGVKD. The CDR3 bases are TGTGCCATCAACCCGGACCATAACACCGGGGAGCTGTTTTTT. This sequence encodes CAINPDHNTGELFF.

This clone has just one count. The chain recombines TRBV6-1 with TRBJ1-2; D not certain. Germline CDR1 and CDR2: MNHNS and SASEGT. The V gene lost 2 bases and the J gene lost 8 bases, with 12 bases spanning the gap. This CDR3 has 13 residues. The CDR3 nucleotides read TGTGCCAGCAGTGAACCGGGCGTCTGGGGCTACACCTTC. Protein product: CASSEPGVWGYTF.

CDR3 amino acids: CASSQQPGQGTGELFF. The CDR3 DNA reads as TGTGCCAGCTCACAACAGCCGGGACAGGGGACCGGGGAGCTGTTTTTT. The chain couples TRBV18 to TRBJ2-2, with 10 bases matching TRBD1. Per germline, CDR1 KGHSH and CDR2 LQKENI. The CDR3 runs 16 residues. V lost 4 bases, J lost 5 bases, and 7 bases stayed unmatched.

The rearrangement joins TRBV6-6 to TRBJ2-1; D is unresolved. Germline V lookup: CDR1 MNHNY, CDR2 SVGAGI (reference sequence). The length of the CDR3 is 15 residues. V was clipped by 7 bases and J by 3 bases, with 16 bases between them. CDR3 protein: CASTKGGTLYNEQFF. In DNA, the CDR3 is TGTGCCAGCACCAAGGGCGGAACCCTCTACAATGAGCAGTTCTTC.

The chain couples TRBV5-1 to TRBJ2-5, with D possibly matching TRBD2 (5 bases). Germline CDR1 SGHRS, CDR2 YFSETQ. Trimming stripped 4 bases from V and 5 bases from J, with 6 bases between. The length of the CDR3 is 11 residues. CDR3 amino acids: CASSQRETQYF. The DNA for the CDR3 is TGCGCCAGCAGCCAGCGGGAGACCCAGTACTTC.